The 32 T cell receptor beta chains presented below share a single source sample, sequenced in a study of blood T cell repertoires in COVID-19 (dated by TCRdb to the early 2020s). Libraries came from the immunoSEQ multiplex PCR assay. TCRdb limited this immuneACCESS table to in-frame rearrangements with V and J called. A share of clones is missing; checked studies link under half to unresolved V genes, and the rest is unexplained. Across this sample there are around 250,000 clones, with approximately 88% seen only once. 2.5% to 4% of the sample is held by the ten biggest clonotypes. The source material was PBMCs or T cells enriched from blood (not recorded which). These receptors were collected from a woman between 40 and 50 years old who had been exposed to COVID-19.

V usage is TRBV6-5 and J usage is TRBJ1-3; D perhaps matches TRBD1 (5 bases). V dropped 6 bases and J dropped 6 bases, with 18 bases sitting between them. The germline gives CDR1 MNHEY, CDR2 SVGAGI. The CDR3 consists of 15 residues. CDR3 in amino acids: CASSDGALGPNTIYF. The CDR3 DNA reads TGTGCCAGCAGCGATGGGGCCCTTGGGCCAAACACCATATATTTT.

CDR3 nucleotide sequence: TGTGCCAGCAGAACCTTTTTGAGCTCCTATAATTCACCCCTCCACTTT. Residues: CASRTFLSSYNSPLHF. This chain connects TRBV27 to TRBJ1-6; D is unclear. Per germline, CDR1 MNHEY and CDR2 SMNVEV (reference sequence). The V gene lost 6 bases and the J gene lost 0 bases, with 12 bases spanning the gap. The CDR3 covers 16 residues.

CDR3 DNA sequence: TGTGCCATCAGCGTCGGGAACCTCCAAGAGACCCAGTACTTC. Translation gives CAISVGNLQETQYF. V gene TRBV10-3 combines with J gene TRBJ2-5; tentatively, D is TRBD2 (5 bases). This CDR3 comprises 14 residues. CDR1 ENHRY and CDR2 SYGVKD come from the germline V gene. Trimming removed 6 bases at V and 1 base at J, with 12 bases between.

The CDR3 loop is CASSHHTGIGTRSTDTQYF. The CDR3 DNA reads TGTGCCAGTAGTCATCACACAGGGATAGGAACCCGAAGCACAGATACGCAGTATTTT. This chain links TRBV19 with TRBJ2-3, with D possibly matching TRBD1 (6 bases). This CDR3 comprises 19 residues. Germline V CDR1 and CDR2: LNHDA, SQIVND (reference sequence). The ends were cut back, 5 bases at V and 0 bases at J, with 24 bases in the middle. Complete variable domain (other parts from reference TRBV19 and TRBJ2-3): DGGITQSPKYLFRKEGQNVTLSCEQNLNHDAMYWYRQDPGQGLRLIYYSQIVNDFQKGDIAEGYSVSREKKESFPLTVTSAQKNPTAFYLCASSHHTGIGTRSTDTQYFGPGTRLTVL.

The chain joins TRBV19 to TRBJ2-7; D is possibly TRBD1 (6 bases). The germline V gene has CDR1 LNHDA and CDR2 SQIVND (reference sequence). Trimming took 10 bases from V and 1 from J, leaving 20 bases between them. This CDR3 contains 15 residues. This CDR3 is CATTSRDKGSYEQYF. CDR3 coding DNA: TGTGCCACCACGAGCCGGGACAAGGGATCCTACGAGCAGTACTTC.

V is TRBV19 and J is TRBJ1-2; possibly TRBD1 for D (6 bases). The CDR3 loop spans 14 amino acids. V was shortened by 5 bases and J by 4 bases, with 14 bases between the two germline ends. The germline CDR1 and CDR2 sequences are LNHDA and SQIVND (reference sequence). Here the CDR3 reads CASSQGTGIYGYTF. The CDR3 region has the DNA TGTGCCAGTAGTCAAGGTACAGGGATCTATGGCTACACCTTC.

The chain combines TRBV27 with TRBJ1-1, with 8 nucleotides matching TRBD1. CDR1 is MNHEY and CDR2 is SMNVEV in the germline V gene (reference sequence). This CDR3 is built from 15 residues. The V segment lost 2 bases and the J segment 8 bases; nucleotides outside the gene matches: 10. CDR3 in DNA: TGTGCCAGCAGTTTAGAGGGCAGGGGGCCAACCGAAGCTTTCTTT. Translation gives CASSLEGRGPTEAFF.

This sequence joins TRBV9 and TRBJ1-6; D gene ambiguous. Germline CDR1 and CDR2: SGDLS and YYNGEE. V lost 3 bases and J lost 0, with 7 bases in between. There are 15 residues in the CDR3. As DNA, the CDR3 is TGTGCCAGCAGCGGTTTGAGCTCCTATAATTCACCCCTCCACTTT. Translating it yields CASSGLSSYNSPLHF. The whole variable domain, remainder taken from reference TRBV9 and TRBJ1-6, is DSGVTQTPKHLITATGQRVTLRCSPRSGDLSVYWYQQSLDQGLQFLIQYYNGEERAKGNILERFSAQQFPDLHSELNLSSLELGDSALYFCASSGLSSYNSPLHFGNGTRLTVT.

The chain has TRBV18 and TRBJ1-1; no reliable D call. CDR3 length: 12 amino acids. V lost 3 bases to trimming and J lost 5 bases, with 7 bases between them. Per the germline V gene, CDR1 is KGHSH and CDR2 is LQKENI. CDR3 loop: CASSPLETEAFF. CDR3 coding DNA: TGTGCCAGCTCACCTCTTGAGACTGAAGCTTTCTTT.

As DNA, the CDR3 is TGCGCCAGCAGCCGAGGGACAGGGACTGAAGCTTTCTTT. This sequence encodes CASSRGTGTEAFF. The chain employs TRBV4-1 and TRBJ1-1, with 9 nucleotides matching TRBD1. The CDR3 is made up of 13 amino acids. Germline V gives CDR1 MGHRA, CDR2 YSYEKL. Unmatched junction bases numbered 2, after V lost 4 bases and J lost 5 bases.

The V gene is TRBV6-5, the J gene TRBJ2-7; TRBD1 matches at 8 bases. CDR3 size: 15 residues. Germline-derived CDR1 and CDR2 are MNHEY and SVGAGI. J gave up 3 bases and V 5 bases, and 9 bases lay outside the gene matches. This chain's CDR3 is CASSQPRTGNYEQYF. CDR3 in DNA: TGTGCCAGCAGTCAGCCCCGGACAGGGAACTACGAGCAGTACTTC.

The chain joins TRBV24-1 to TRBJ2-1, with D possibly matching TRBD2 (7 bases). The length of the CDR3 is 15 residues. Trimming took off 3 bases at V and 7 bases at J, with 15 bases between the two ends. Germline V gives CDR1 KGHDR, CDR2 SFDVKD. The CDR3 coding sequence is TGTGCCACCAGTGATACGGGCAGGGGAGGGAATGAGCAGTTCTTC. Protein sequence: CATSDTGRGGNEQFF.

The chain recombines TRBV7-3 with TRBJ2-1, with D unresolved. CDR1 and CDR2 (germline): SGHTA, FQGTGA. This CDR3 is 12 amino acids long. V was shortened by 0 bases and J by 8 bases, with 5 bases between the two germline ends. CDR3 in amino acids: CASSLTFDEQFF. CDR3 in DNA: TGTGCCAGCAGCTTAACTTTCGATGAGCAGTTCTTC.

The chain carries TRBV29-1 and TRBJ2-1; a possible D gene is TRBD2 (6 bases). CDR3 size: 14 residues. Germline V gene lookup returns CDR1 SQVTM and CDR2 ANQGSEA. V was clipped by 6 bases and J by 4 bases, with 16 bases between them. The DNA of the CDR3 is TGCAGCGTAGCTGCGGGGAGATTATACAATGAGCAGTTCTTC. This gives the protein CSVAAGRLYNEQFF.

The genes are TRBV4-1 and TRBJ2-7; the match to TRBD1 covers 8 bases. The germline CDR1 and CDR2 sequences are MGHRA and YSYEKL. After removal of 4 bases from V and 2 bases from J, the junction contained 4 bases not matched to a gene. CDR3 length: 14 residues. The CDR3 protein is CASSPRQGTYEQYF. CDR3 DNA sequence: TGCGCCAGCAGCCCTAGACAGGGGACCTACGAGCAGTACTTC.

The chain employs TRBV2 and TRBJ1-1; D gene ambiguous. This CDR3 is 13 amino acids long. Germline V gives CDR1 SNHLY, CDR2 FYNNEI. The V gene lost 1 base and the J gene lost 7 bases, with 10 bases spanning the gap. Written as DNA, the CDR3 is TGTGCCAGCAGTGAAGGGGCAGCAGTTGAAGCTTTCTTT. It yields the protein CASSEGAAVEAFF.

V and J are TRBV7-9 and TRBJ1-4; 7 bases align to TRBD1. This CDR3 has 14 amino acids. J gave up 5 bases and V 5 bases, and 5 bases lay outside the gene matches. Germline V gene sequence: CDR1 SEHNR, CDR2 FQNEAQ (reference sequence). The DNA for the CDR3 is TGTGCCAGCAGCAGTTTACAGGGGAATGAAAAACTGTTTTTT. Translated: CASSSLQGNEKLFF.

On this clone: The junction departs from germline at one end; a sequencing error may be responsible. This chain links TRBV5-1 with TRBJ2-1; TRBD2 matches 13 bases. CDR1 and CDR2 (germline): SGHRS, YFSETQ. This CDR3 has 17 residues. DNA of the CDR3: TGTGCCAGCAGCTTGGCCGCAGGACTAGCGGGAGTAGGTGAGCAGTTCTTC. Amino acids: CASSLAAGLAGVGEQFF.

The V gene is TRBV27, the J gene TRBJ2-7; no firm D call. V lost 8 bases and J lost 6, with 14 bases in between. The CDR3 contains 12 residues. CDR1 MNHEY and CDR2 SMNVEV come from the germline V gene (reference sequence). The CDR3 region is CASRSSYSEQYF. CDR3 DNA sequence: TGTGCCAGCCGATCGAGTTACAGCGAGCAGTACTTC.

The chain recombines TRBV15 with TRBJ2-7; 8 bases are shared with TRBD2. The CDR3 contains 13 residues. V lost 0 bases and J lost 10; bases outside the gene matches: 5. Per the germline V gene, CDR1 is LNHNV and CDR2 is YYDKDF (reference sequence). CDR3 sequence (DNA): TGTGCCACCAGCAGAGATTCGGGAGGGGACCAGTACGTC. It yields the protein CATSRDSGGDQYV.

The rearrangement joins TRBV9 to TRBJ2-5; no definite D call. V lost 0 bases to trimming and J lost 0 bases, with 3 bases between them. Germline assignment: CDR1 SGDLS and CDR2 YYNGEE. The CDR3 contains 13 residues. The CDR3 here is CASSVDNQETQYF. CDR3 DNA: TGTGCCAGCAGCGTAGATAACCAAGAGACCCAGTACTTC.

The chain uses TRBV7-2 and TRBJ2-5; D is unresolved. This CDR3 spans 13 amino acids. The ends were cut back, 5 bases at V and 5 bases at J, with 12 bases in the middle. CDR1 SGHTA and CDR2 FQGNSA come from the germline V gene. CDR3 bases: TGTGCCAGCAGCCGTGGCCCTCCGGAGACCCAGTACTTC. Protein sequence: CASSRGPPETQYF.

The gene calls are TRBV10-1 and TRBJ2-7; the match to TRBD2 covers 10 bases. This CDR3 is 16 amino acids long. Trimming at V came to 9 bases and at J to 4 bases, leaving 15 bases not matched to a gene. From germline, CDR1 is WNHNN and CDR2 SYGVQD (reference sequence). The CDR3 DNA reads TGCGCCAGTACCCTACCTAGCGGGAGTGAAAGATACGAGCAGTACGTC. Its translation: CASTLPSGSERYEQYV.

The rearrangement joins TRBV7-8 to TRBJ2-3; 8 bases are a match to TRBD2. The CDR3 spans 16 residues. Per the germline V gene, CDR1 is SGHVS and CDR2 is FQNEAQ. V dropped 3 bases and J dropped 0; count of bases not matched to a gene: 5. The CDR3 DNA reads TGTGCCAGCAGCTTGAGATTAGCGGGAAGCACAGATACGCAGTATTTT. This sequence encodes CASSLRLAGSTDTQYF.

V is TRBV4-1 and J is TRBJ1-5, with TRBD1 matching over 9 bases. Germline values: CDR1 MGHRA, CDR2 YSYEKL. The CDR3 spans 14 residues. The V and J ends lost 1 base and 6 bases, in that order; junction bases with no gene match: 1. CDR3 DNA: TGCGCCAGCAGCCAAGTACAGGGGGCTCAGCCCCAGCATTTT. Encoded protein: CASSQVQGAQPQHF.

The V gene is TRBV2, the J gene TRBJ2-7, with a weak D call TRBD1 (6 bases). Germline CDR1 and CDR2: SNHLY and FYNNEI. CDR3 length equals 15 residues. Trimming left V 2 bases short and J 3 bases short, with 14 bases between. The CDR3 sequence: CASSELGQGIYEQYF. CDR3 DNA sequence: TGTGCCAGCAGTGAATTGGGGCAGGGGATCTACGAGCAGTACTTC.

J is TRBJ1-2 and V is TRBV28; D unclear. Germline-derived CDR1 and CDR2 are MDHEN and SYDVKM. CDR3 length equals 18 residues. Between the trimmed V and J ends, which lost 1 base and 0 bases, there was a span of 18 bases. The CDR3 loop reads CASSLSGFTSDTNYGYTF. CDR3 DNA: TGTGCCAGCAGTTTATCTGGTTTCACCTCTGACACTAACTATGGCTACACCTTC.

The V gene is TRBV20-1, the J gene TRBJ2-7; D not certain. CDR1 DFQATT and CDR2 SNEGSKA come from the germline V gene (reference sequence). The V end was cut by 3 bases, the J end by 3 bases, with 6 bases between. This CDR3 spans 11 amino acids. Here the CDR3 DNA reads TGCAGTGCTAGTGACAACTACGAGCAGTACTTC. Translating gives CSASDNYEQYF.

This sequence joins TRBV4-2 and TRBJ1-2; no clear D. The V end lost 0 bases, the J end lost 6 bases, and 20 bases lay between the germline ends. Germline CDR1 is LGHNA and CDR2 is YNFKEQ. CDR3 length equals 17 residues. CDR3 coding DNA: TGTGCCAGCAGCCAAGATGGGTCAGCTTGGAGTTCGGATGGCTACACCTTC. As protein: CASSQDGSAWSSDGYTF.

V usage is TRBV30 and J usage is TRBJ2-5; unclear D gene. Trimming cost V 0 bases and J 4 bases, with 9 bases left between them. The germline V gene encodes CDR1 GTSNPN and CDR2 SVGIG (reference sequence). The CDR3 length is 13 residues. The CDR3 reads CAWSVLVRETQYF. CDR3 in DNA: TGTGCCTGGAGTGTCTTAGTTAGAGAGACCCAGTACTTC.

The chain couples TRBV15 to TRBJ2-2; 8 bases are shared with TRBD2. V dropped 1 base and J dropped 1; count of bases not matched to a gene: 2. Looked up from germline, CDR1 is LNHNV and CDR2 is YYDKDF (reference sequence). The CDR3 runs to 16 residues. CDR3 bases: TGTGCCACCAGCAGAGCGGGACTAGGGAACACCGGGGAGCTGTTTTTT. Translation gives CATSRAGLGNTGELFF. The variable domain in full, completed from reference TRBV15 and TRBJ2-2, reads DAMVIQNPRYQVTQFGKPVTLSCSQTLNHNVMYWYQQKSSQAPKLLFHYYDKDFNNEADTPDNFQSRRPNTSFCFLDIRSPGLGDTAMYLCATSRAGLGNTGELFFGEGSRLTVL.

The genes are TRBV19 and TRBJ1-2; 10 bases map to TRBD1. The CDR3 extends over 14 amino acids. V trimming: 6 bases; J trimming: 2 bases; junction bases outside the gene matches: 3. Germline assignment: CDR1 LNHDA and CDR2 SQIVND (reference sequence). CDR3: CASRPGQGNYGYTF. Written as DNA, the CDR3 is TGTGCCAGTAGACCGGGACAGGGGAACTATGGCTACACCTTC.